This T cell receptor (beta chain) was found in a study of blood T cell repertoires in COVID-19 (dated by TCRdb to 2020 to 2022). About the investigation overall: Samples covering the acute and convalescent phases of COVID-19 were provided by collaborators in the United States, Italy and Spain. The material from the prospective study consisted of cDNA or gDNA derived from T cells, B-cell-depleted T cells, or PBMCs. Subjects who had been exposed to COVID-19, were actively infected with it, or had recovered from it provided the deeply sampled blood TCRbeta repertoires that made up the dataset. The repertoires were made available in a free public database intended to serve as a resource for research on the immune response to SARS-CoV-2. The samples were drawn from the first 160 participants of the ongoing ImmuneRACE study and from 1,254 subjects provided by 6 global collaborators. The sample metadata nearly always contained a de-identified subject ID, COVID-19 status, age in years and sex. Where available, HLA class I and class II types were obtained from metadata supplied by the sample provider rather than from assay-based typing.

Turning to this clone: What antigen it recognizes has not been identified. Within one base of it there is no much larger clone, and no base qualities were kept.

The germline V gene encodes CDR1 SNHLY and CDR2 FYNNEI. After removal of 3 bases from V and 5 bases from J, the junction retains 6 bases not matched to a gene. From the cysteine through the phenylalanine, the CDR3 covers 16 amino acids. Of all the DNA, just the CDR3 is kept, 48 bases in frame from base 1. Study-wide conclusions, independent of this receptor: The amount of clinical and demographic metadata varied by source and participant and was provided uncurated.

The collaborating institutions used their own protocols to collect whole blood in K2EDTA tubes. For TCRbeta analysis, collaborator samples were shipped as frozen whole blood, as isolated PBMCs, or as DNA extracted from either sample type. The immunoSEQ Assay, a bias-controlled multiplex PCR, was used to amplify TCRbeta CDR3 regions from genomic DNA. In the authors' own workflow: Nucleated cell counts per sample were estimated from amplification of reference gene primers within the assay. To quantify the absolute abundance of each unique TCRbeta CDR3 rearrangement, sequence reads were collapsed and filtered. Productive Simpson clonality was computed per sample as the square root of Simpson's diversity index over productive rearrangements. Held by TCRdb, this immuneACCESS table contains in-frame sequences only and omits some clones. Under half of the omission traces to an unresolved V gene where checked; the cause of the rest is unknown. V and J calls and clone size follow that table, whereas D and trimming were derived from the DNA. For this sample the table gives about 110,000 clones, of which under 85% were detected only once. The leading ten clones occupy around 15% of the sample.

The sample consisted of peripheral blood. This receptor chain uses TRBV2 and TRBJ2-5; 13 of the junction bases match TRBD2. The origin of this receptor is a woman aged 55-70 years with acute or convalescent COVID-19. The CDR3 region reads CASSEGLAGNSETQYF. The DNA sequence is given as TGTGCCAGCAGTGAGGGACTAGCGGGAAATTCTGAGACCCAGTACTTC.